This TCR beta chain was captured in a study of vaccination effects on CD4 cells after COVID-19. Study-wide context: Post-vaccine sampling took place a median of 72 days after the second dose.

This clone was found a few times. The antigen remains unidentified. Assay: immunoSEQ multiplex PCR; the TCRdb copy retains only in-frame clones and omits some. Among about 46,000 clones listed, around 74% were seen once. Antigen-specific CD4+ T cells expanded by the ViraFEST assay with viral peptide pools were then sequenced. Cultured cells yielded isolated CD4+ T cells after roughly 11 days. Of the BNT162b2 and mRNA-1273 vaccines, participants received two doses of one or the other. Cultures received IL-2 medium that replaced half the medium on days 3 and 7. V lost 0 bases and J 6 bases, leaving 12 bases between the germline ends. Germline V gene data show CDR1 as LNHNV and CDR2 as YYDKDF (reference sequence). The CDR3 runs to 15 residues.

The material sequenced was CD4+ T cells from PBMCs cultured with HCoV-OC43 spike peptides, taken after COVID-19 vaccination. The subset was: HCoV-OC43 spike overlapping peptide pool stimulation. The TCR originated in a human donor who received a COVID-19 vaccine. The V call is TRBV15, the J call TRBJ1-5; a weak D match, TRBD1 (5 bases). The CDR3 coding sequence is TGTGCCACCAGCAGAGATGCGGGGGTAGGTCAGCCCCAGCATTTT. This sequence encodes CATSRDAGVGQPQHF.